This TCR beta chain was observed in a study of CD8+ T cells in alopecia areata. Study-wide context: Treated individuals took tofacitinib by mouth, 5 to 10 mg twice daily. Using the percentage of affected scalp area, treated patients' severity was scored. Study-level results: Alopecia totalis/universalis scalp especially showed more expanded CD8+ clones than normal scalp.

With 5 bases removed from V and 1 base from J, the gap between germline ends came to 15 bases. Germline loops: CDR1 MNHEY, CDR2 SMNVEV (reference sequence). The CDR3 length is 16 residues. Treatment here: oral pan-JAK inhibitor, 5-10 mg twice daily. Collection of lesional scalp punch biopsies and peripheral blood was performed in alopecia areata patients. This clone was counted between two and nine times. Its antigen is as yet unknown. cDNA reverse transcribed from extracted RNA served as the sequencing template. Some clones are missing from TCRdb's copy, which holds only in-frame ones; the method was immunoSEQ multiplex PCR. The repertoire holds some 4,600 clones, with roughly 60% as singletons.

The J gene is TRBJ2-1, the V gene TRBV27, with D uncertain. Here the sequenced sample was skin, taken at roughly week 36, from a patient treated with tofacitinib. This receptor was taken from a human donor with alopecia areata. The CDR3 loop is CASSVGRVDSYNEQFF. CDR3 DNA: TGTGCCAGCAGTGTAGGACGCGTGGATTCCTACAATGAGCAGTTCTTC.